This TCR beta chain was sequenced for a study of OX40 agonist ivuxolimab in advanced cancers. About the study: Anti-PD-1, anti-PD-L1 or anti-CTLA-4 therapy given earlier was allowed, and 40% had some.

Method: immunoSEQ multiplex PCR; TCRdb's copy keeps in-frame clones and lacks some. The data hold some 58,000 clones, with around nine tenths observed a single time. General study results and limits: Dose levels from 0.1 to 3.0 mg/kg saw CD4+ and CD8+ blood T cells expand clonally by week 6.

In regard to this clone: The antigen is undetermined.

There are 12 residues in the CDR3. V was pared by 4 bases and J by 5 bases, with 11 bases between. Germline V gene sequence: CDR1 GTSNPN, CDR2 SVGIG (reference sequence). This sequence originates from an adult with an advanced solid tumor such as melanoma, head and neck, liver or kidney cancer. The sequencing used CD4+ or CD8+ T cells sorted from blood, collected in a trial of the OX40 agonist ivuxolimab. The chain links TRBV30 to TRBJ1-1; D gene unclear. Here the CDR3 DNA reads TGTGCCTGGACGAGTAAAGGGACTGAAGCTTTCTTT. Translating gives CAWTSKGTEAFF.